The following is a T cell receptor beta chain sequence with its context. Its antigen is undetermined. PCR employed 60 Vbeta and 13 Jbeta primers. Sequencing was performed with immunoSEQ multiplex PCR; in TCRdb, only in-frame clones are kept and a portion is missing. The table has 100,000 to 150,000 clones, about 15% seen once. This entry belongs to a study of cytomegalovirus exposure and HLA in healthy donors. Study background: Earlier work reported roughly 120 million unique TCR beta sequences from about 179 million T cells. Findings and limits, study-wide: Looking again later, the authors saw that most CMV-associated TCR beta chains seemed HLA-restricted. There were reportedly fewer N-insertions in an Asian-associated ancestry cluster than the roughly 670-donor mean, in a later analysis.

The germline CDR1 and CDR2 sequences are LNHDA and SQIVND (reference sequence). This CDR3 spans 16 amino acids. The V end lost 0 bases, the J end lost 4 bases, and 14 bases lay between the germline ends. The sample consisted of PBMCs. The TCR originated in a female donor in good health and CMV-seropositive. This chain uses TRBV19 with TRBJ2-3, with D unclear. The CDR3 sequence: CASSIDTSGGADTQYF. The CDR3 coding sequence is TGTGCCAGTAGTATAGACACCTCGGGTGGAGCAGATACGCAGTATTTT.